There are many counts of the clone carrying this T cell receptor (beta chain). This sample is part of a study of blood T cell repertoires in COVID-19. The method was immunoSEQ multiplex PCR; TCRdb's version includes in-frame clones alone and lacks a portion of them. This table has 190,000 or so clones, around nine tenths appearing once. The CDR3 spans 14 residues. The germline V and J ends were trimmed by 5 bases and 5 bases, with 13 bases remaining between them. The germline gives CDR1 LNHNV, CDR2 YYDKDF (reference sequence). The J gene is TRBJ1-5, the V gene TRBV15; the D gene is possibly TRBD1 (5 bases). The sequence was obtained from a woman between 18 and 29 years old who had recovered from COVID-19. The sequenced sample was peripheral blood. The CDR3 DNA is TGTGCCACCAGCCGGGGAGGGGAGTATCAGCCCCAGCATTTT. It encodes CATSRGGEYQPQHF.